This T cell receptor (beta chain) comes out of a study of blood T cells in healthy people across ages. A second roughly 7 to 12 cycle PCR used barcoded and J-beta primers. A single record per CDR3 protein comes from TCRdb applying MiXCR to the 5' RACE reads. The sample has 790,000 or so distinct CDR3 sequences; about half are singletons. The V end lost 1 base, the J end lost 2 bases, and 11 bases lay between the germline ends. CDR3 length equals 15 residues. The sequenced sample was blood. J is TRBJ1-2 and V is TRBV12-3 or TRBV12-4; tentatively, D is TRBD1 (6 bases). This receptor was obtained from a man older than 75 in good health. The CDR3 protein is CASSLDPGQNYGYTF. CDR3 DNA sequence: TGTGCCAGCAGTTTAGATCCTGGACAGAACTATGGCTACACCTTC.